This is a list of T cell receptor beta chains from one sample in a study of OX40 agonist ivuxolimab in advanced cancers. Sequenced by immunoSEQ multiplex PCR; TCRdb stores in-frame clones only, minus some. The table shows around 64,000 clones, with roughly four fifths occurring only once. Sample: CD4+ or CD8+ T cells sorted from blood, taken in a trial of the OX40 agonist ivuxolimab. The receptors derive from an adult with an advanced solid tumor such as melanoma, head and neck, liver or kidney cancer. CDR3s include the opening cysteine and the closing phenylalanine or tryptophan. The order of the fields is V gene, J gene, CDR3 protein.

V: TRBV7-2; J: TRBJ1-1; CDR3: CASSLARLTDEAFF
V: TRBV18; J: TRBJ2-1; CDR3: CASSPSQPNNEQFF
V: TRBV4-3; J: TRBJ1-6; CDR3: CASSQGTGFDSPLHF
V: TRBV27; J: TRBJ1-1; CDR3: CASRTGATEAFF
V: TRBV19; J: TRBJ1-4; CDR3: CASGWGLNGEKLFF
V: TRBV2; J: TRBJ1-5; CDR3: CASSPDRGNQPQHF
V: TRBV5-1; J: TRBJ2-2; CDR3: CASSPDSRPGELFF
V: TRBV6-5; J: TRBJ1-1; CDR3: CASSYSAGLNTEAFF
V: TRBV2; J: TRBJ1-4; CDR3: CASSIPGQPVF
V: TRBV7-9; J: TRBJ1-2; CDR3: CASSPMEVAYGYTF
V: TRBV2; J: TRBJ1-2; CDR3: CASSEVRSYGYTF
V: TRBV5-5; J: TRBJ2-2; CDR3: CASSLAQGAGELFF
V: TRBV29-1; J: TRBJ1-2; CDR3: CSATSGGSYGYTF
V: TRBV30; J: TRBJ2-7; CDR3: CAWTLGQGNYEQYF
V: TRBV28; J: TRBJ1-6; CDR3: CASSPHRANSPLHF
V: TRBV6-5; J: TRBJ1-5; CDR3: CASRDSSNQPQHF
V: TRBV7-2; J: TRBJ2-7; CDR3: CASSLEQGYEQYF
V: TRBV6-5; J: TRBJ2-3; CDR3: CASSQRQRSTDTQYF
V: TRBV29-1; J: TRBJ1-1; CDR3: CSVETGGTEAFF
V: TRBV7-3; J: TRBJ2-5; CDR3: CASSFGLAGSPQYF
V: TRBV7-2; J: TRBJ2-3; CDR3: CASSPLGQGITDTQYF
V: TRBV19; J: TRBJ1-3; CDR3: CASSINRGARNTIYF
V: TRBV10-3; J: TRBJ1-1; CDR3: CAIIPDREGTEAFF
V: TRBV2; J: TRBJ2-5; CDR3: CASSEALLRSWGLYF
V: TRBV19; J: TRBJ1-4; CDR3: CASSPDRGRDEKLFF
V: TRBV19; J: TRBJ2-5; CDR3: CASSIGQNQETQYF
V: TRBV6-6; J: TRBJ1-2; CDR3: CASRVGQGVYGYTF
V: TRBV16; J: TRBJ1-5; CDR3: CASSQSGQGNQPQHF
V: TRBV5-6; J: TRBJ2-1; CDR3: CASSWDRKGEQFF
V: TRBV11-3; J: TRBJ1-1; CDR3: CASNKGAGTEAFF
V: TRBV2; J: TRBJ1-4; CDR3: CASSKNEKLFF
V: TRBV12-5; J: TRBJ1-1; CDR3: CASGLESGAPEAFF
V: TRBV7-2; J: TRBJ1-6; CDR3: CASRLSTTGISPLHF
V: TRBV9; J: TRBJ1-1; CDR3: CASSPPPGTKKVNTEAFF
V: TRBV7-2; J: TRBJ2-3; CDR3: CASSLRPGWAGSTDTQYF
V: TRBV7-9; J: TRBJ2-7; CDR3: CASSLDRKGYEQYF
V: TRBV2; J: TRBJ1-1; CDR3: CASSLGQGIIEAFF
V: TRBV7-2; J: TRBJ2-3; CDR3: CASSAPGLPKYF
V: TRBV6-1; J: TRBJ1-2; CDR3: CASSEKLRVGYTF
V: TRBV10-3; J: TRBJ2-2; CDR3: CAIRSSTGAVTGELFF
V: TRBV6-5; J: TRBJ1-2; CDR3: CASSYSGGANYGYTF
V: TRBV18; J: TRBJ2-7; CDR3: CASSTGYLYEQYF
V: TRBV2; J: TRBJ1-6; CDR3: CASSDTGGTANSPLHF
V: TRBV5-1; J: TRBJ1-3; CDR3: CASSSDGNTIYF
V: TRBV28; J: TRBJ2-4; CDR3: CASNTLRRVLGEGIQYF
V: TRBV9; J: TRBJ1-1; CDR3: CASSVVGGSNTEAFF
V: TRBV7-6; J: TRBJ2-7; CDR3: CASSPGSTYEQYF